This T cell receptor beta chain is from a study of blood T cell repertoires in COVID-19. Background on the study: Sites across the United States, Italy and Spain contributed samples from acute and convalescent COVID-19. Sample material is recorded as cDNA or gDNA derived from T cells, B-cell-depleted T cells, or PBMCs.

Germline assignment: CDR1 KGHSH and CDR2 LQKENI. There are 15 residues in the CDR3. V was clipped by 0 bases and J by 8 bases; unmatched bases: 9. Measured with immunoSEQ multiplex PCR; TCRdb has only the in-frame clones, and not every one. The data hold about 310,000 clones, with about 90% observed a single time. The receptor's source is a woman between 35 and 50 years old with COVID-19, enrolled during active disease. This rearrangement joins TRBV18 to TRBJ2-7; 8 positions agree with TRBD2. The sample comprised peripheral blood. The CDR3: CASSPPDSGNSKQYF. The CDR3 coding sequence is TGTGCCAGCTCACCACCGGATAGCGGGAATAGTAAGCAGTACTTC. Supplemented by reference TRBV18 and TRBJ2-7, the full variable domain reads NAGVMQNPRHLVRRRGQEARLRCSPMKGHSHVYWYRQLPEEGLKFMVYLQKENIIDESGMPKERFSAEFPKEGPSILRIQQVVRGDSAAYFCASSPPDSGNSKQYFGPGTRLTVT.